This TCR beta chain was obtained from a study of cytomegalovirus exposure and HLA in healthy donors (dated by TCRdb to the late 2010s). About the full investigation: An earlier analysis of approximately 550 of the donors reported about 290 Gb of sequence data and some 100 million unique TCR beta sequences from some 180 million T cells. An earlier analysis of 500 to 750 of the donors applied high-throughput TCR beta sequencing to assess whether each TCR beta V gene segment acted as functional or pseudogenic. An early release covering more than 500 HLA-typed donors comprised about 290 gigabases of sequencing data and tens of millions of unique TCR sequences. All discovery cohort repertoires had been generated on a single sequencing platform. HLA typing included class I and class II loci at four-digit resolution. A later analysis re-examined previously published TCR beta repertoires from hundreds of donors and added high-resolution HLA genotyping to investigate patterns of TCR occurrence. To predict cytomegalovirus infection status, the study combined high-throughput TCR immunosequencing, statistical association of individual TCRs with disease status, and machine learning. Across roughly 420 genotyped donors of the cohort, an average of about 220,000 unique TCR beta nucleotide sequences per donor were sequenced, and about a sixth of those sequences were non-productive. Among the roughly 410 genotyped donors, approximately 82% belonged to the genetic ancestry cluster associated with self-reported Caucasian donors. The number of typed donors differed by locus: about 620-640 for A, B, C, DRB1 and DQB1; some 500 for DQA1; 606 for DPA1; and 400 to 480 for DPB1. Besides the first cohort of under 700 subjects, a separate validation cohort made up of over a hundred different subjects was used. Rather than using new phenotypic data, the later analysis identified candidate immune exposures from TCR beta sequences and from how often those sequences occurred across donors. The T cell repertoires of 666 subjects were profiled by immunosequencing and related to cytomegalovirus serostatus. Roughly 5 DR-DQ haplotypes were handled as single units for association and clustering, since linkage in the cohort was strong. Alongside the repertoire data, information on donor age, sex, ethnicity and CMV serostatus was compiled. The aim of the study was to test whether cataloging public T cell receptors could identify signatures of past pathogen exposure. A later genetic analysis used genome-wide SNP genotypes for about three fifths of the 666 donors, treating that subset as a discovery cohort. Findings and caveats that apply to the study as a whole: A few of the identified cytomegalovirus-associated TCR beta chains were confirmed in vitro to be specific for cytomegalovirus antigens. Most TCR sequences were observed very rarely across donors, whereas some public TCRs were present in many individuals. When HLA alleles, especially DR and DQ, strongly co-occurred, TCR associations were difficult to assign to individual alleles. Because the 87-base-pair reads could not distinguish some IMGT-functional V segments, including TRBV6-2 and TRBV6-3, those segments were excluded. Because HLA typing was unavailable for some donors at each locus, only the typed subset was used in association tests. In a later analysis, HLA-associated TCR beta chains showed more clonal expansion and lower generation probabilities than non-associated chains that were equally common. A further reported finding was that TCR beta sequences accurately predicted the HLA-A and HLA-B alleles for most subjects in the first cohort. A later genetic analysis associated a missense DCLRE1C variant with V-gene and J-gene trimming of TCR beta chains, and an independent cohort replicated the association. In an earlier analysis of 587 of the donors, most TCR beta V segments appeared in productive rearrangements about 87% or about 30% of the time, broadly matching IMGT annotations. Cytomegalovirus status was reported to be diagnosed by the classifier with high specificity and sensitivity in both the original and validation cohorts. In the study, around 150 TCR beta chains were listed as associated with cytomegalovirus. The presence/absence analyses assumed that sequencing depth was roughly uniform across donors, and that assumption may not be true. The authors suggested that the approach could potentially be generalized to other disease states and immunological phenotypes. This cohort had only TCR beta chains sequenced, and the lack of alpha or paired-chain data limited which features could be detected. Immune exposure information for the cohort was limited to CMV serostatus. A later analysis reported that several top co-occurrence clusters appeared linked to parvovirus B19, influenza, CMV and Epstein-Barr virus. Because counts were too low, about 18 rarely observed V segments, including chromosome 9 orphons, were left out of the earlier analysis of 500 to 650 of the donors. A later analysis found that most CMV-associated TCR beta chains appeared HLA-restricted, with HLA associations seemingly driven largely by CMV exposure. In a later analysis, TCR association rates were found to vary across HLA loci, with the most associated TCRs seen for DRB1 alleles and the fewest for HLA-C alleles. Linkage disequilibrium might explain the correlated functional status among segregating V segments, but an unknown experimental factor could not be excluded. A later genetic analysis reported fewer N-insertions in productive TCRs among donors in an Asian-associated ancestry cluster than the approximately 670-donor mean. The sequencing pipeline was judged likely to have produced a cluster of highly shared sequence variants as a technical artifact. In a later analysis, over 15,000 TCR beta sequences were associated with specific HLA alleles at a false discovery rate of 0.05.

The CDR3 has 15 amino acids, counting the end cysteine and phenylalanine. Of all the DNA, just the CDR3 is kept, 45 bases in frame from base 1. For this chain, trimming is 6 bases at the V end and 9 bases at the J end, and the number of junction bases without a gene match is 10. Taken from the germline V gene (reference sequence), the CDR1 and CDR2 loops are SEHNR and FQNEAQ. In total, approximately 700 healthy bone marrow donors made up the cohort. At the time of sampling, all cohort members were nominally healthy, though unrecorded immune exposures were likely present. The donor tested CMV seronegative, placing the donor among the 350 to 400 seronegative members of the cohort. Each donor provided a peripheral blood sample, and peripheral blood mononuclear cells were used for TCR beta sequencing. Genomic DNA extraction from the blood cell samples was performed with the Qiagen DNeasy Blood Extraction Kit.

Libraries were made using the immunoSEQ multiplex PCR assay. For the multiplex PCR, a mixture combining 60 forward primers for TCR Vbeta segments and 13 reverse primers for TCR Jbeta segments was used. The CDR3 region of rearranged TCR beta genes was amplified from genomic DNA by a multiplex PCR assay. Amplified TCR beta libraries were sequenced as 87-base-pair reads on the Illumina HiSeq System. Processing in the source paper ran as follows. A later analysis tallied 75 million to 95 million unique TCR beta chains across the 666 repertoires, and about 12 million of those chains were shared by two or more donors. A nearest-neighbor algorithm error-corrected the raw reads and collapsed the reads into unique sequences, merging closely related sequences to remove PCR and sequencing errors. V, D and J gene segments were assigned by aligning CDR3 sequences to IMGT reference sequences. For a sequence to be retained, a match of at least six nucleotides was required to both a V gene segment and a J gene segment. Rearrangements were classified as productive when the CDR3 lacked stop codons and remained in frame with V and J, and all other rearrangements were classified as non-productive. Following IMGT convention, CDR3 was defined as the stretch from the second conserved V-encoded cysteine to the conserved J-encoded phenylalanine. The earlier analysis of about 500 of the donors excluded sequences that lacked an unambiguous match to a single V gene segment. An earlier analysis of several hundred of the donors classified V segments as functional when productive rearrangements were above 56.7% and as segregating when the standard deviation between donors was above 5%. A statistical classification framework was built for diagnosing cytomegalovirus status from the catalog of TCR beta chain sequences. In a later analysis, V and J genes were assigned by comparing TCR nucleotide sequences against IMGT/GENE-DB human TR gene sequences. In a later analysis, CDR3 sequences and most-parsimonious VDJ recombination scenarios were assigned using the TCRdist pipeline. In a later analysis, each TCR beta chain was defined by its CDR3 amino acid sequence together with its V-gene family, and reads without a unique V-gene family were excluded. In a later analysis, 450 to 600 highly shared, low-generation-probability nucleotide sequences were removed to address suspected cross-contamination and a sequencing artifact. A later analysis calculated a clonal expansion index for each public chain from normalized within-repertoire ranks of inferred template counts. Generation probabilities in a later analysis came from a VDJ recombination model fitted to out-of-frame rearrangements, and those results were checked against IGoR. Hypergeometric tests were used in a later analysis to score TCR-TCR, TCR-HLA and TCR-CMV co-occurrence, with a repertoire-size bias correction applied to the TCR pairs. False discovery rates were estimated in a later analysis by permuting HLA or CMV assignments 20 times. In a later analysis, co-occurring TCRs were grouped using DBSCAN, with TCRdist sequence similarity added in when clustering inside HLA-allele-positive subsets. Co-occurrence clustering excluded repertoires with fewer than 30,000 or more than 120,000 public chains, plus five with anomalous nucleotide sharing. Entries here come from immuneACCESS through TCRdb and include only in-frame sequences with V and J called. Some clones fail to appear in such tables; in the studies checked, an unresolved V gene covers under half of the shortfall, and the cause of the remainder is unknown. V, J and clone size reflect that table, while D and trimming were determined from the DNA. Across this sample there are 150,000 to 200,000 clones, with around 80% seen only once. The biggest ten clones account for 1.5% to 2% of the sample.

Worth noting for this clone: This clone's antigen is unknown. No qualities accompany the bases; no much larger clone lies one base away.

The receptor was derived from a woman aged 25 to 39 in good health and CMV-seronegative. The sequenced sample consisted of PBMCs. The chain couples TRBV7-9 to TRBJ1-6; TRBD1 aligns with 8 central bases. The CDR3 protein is CASRYTTGEGSPLHF. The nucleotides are TGTGCCAGCAGATACACGACAGGGGAAGGTTCACCCCTCCACTTT.